The sequence of this T cell receptor beta chain was determined in a study of cytomegalovirus exposure and HLA in healthy donors (dated by TCRdb to the late 2010s). Turning to the overall study: In an earlier analysis of 550 to 750 of the donors, about 260 Gb of sequence data and 95 million to 130 million unique TCR beta sequences from about 180 million T cells were reported. Roughly 300 gigabases of sequencing data and approximately 80 million unique TCR sequences were included in an early release covering roughly 600 HLA-typed donors. Of the roughly 400 genotyped donors, 65% to 90% were placed in the genetic ancestry cluster associated with self-reported Caucasian donors. The study aimed to test whether signatures of past pathogen exposure could be identified by cataloging public T cell receptors. The study profiled the T cell repertoires of around 700 subjects by immunosequencing and related them to cytomegalovirus serostatus. Besides the first cohort of roughly 640 subjects, a separate validation cohort made up of 120 different subjects was used. High-throughput TCR immunosequencing, statistical association of individual TCRs with disease status, and machine learning were combined to predict cytomegalovirus infection status. To study patterns of TCR occurrence, a later analysis re-analyzed previously published TCR beta repertoires from 650 to 750 donors and added high-resolution HLA genotyping. Rather than using new phenotypic data, the later analysis identified candidate immune exposures from TCR beta sequences and from how often those sequences occurred across donors. An earlier analysis of some 600 of the donors applied high-throughput TCR beta sequencing to assess whether each TCR beta V gene segment acted as functional or pseudogenic. Donor age, sex, ethnicity and CMV serostatus were compiled together with the repertoire data. Genome-wide SNP genotypes for about 60% of the 666 donors were used in a later genetic analysis, which treated that subset as a discovery cohort. Every discovery cohort repertoire had been produced on one sequencing platform. HLA typing covered class I and class II loci at four-digit resolution. Typing coverage differed by locus: A, B, C, DRB1 and DQB1 were typed in roughly 620-630 donors, DQA1 in about 550, DPA1 in some 610, and DPB1 in approximately 450. Five DR-DQ haplotypes were treated as single units for association and clustering because of strong linkage in the cohort. Among almost 400 genotyped donors of the cohort, an average of around 240,000 unique TCR beta nucleotide sequences were sequenced per donor, around 18% of them non-productive.

To prepare the library, the immunoSEQ multiplex PCR assay was applied. The multiplex PCR relied on a mix of 60 forward primers for TCR Vbeta segments and 13 reverse primers for TCR Jbeta segments. A multiplex PCR assay on genomic DNA amplified the CDR3 region of rearranged TCR beta genes. On the Illumina HiSeq System, the amplified TCR beta libraries were sequenced as 87-base-pair reads. The paper's processing steps were these. Across the roughly 640 repertoires, a later analysis counted tens of millions of unique TCR beta chains, roughly 11 million of which were shared by at least two donors. Raw reads were error-corrected and collapsed into unique sequences with a nearest-neighbor algorithm that merged closely related sequences to remove PCR and sequencing errors. CDR3 sequences were aligned to IMGT reference sequences to assign V, D and J gene segments. For a sequence to be retained, a match of at least six nucleotides was required to both a V gene segment and a J gene segment. A rearrangement counted as productive if the CDR3 had no stop codons and remained in frame with V and J, and every other rearrangement counted as non-productive. Following IMGT convention, CDR3 was defined as the stretch from the second conserved V-encoded cysteine to the conserved J-encoded phenylalanine. In an earlier analysis of 550 to 650 of the donors, sequences lacking an unambiguous match to a single V gene segment were excluded. In an earlier analysis of around 600 of the donors, V segments were called functional above 56.7% productive rearrangements and were called segregating when the between-donor standard deviation exceeded 5%. A statistical classification framework was developed to diagnose cytomegalovirus status using the catalog of TCR beta chain sequences. In a later analysis, TCR nucleotide sequences were compared against IMGT/GENE-DB human TR gene sequences so that V and J genes could be assigned. A later analysis assigned CDR3 sequences and most-parsimonious VDJ recombination scenarios with the TCRdist pipeline. In a later analysis, each TCR beta chain was defined by its CDR3 amino acid sequence together with its V-gene family, and reads lacking a unique V-gene family were excluded. To address suspected cross-contamination and a sequencing artifact, a later analysis removed approximately 590 highly shared, low-generation-probability nucleotide sequences. For each public chain, a later analysis derived a clonal expansion index from normalized ranks of inferred template counts within each repertoire. In a later analysis, generation probabilities were computed with a VDJ recombination model fitted to out-of-frame rearrangements, and the resulting probabilities were checked against IGoR. In a later analysis, hypergeometric tests were used to score TCR-TCR, TCR-HLA and TCR-CMV co-occurrence, with a repertoire-size bias correction applied to TCR pairs. In a later analysis, false discovery rates were estimated by permuting HLA or CMV assignments 20 times. In a later analysis, co-occurring TCRs were grouped using DBSCAN, and TCRdist sequence similarity was added for clustering within HLA-allele-positive subsets. Co-occurrence clustering excluded repertoires with fewer than 30,000 or more than 120,000 public chains, plus five with anomalous nucleotide sharing. The immuneACCESS repertoire file appears here via TCRdb, limited to in-frame rearrangements. These files lack a portion of the clones; in checked studies, under half of the deficit traces to unresolved V genes, and the cause of the others is not known. V and J calls and clone size come straight from that table; D and trimming were deduced from the DNA. The sample profile shows roughly 100,000 clones; 75% to 80% of them were found once. Around 6.1% of the sample rests with the top ten.

The cohort consisted of some 730 healthy bone marrow donors. At the time of sampling, every cohort member was nominally healthy, though immune exposures that went unrecorded were likely present. The donor tested CMV seropositive, placing the donor among the 290 or so seropositive members of the cohort. Each donor provided a peripheral blood sample, and peripheral blood mononuclear cells were used for TCR beta sequencing. The Qiagen DNeasy Blood Extraction Kit was used to extract genomic DNA from the blood cell samples. Counted from cysteine to phenylalanine, this CDR3 has 13 amino acids. Only the CDR3 DNA stays, 39 bases, in frame from base 1. Relative to germline, V is 1 base shorter and J is 6 bases shorter, with 7 bases between their ends. The germline V gene provides CDR1 SGHNT and CDR2 YENEEA. Of note for this clone: Its binding antigen is unknown. No base-level quality is on record; no much larger clone is a single base apart.

What the work shows at the level of the full study, not this receptor alone: In vitro tests confirmed that three of the cytomegalovirus-associated TCR beta chains recognize cytomegalovirus antigens. CMV serostatus was the only immune exposure information available for the cohort. Roughly uniform sequencing depth across donors was assumed in presence/absence analyses, although this assumption may not hold. Because HLA typing was unavailable for some donors at each locus, only the typed subset was used in association tests. The study gave a list of 150 to 200 TCR beta chains associated with cytomegalovirus. Because counts were too low, fewer than 20 rarely observed V segments, including chromosome 9 orphons, were excluded from the earlier analysis of 587 of the donors. A later genetic analysis reported fewer N-insertions in productive TCRs among donors in an Asian-associated ancestry cluster than the roughly 700-donor mean. A further reported finding was that TCR beta sequences accurately predicted the HLA-A and HLA-B alleles for most subjects in the first cohort. The authors suggested that the approach could potentially be generalized to other disease states and immunological phenotypes. In a later analysis, most CMV-associated TCR beta chains were found to appear HLA-restricted, with HLA associations seemingly driven largely by CMV exposure. A later analysis found that TCR association rates varied across HLA loci, with DRB1 alleles showing the most associated TCRs and HLA-C alleles the fewest. This cohort had only TCR beta chains sequenced, and the lack of alpha or paired-chain data limited which features could be detected. An association between a missense DCLRE1C variant and V-gene and J-gene trimming of TCR beta chains was found in a later genetic analysis and replicated in an independent cohort. In a later analysis, HLA-associated TCR beta chains were found to be more clonally expanded and to have lower generation probabilities than equally common non-associated chains. When HLA alleles, especially DR and DQ, strongly co-occurred, TCR associations were difficult to assign to individual alleles. The 87-base-pair reads could not distinguish some IMGT-functional V segments, including TRBV6-2 and TRBV6-3, so those segments were excluded. Broadly in line with IMGT annotations, most TCR beta V segments showed up in productive rearrangements about 87% or about 30% of the time in an earlier analysis of a few hundred of the donors. Most TCR sequences were observed very rarely across donors, whereas some public TCRs were present in many individuals. In both the original and validation cohorts, the classifier was reported to diagnose cytomegalovirus status with high specificity and sensitivity. In a later analysis, several top co-occurrence clusters were reported to appear linked to parvovirus B19, influenza, CMV and Epstein-Barr virus. A group of highly shared sequence variants was considered likely to be a technical artifact of the sequencing pipeline. Specific HLA alleles were associated with 15,000 to 20,000 TCR beta sequences at a false discovery rate of 0.05 in a later analysis. Correlated functional status among segregating V segments might be attributable to linkage disequilibrium, but an unknown experimental factor could not be ruled out.

Sequencing was carried out using PBMCs. The receptor chain draws on TRBV11-3 and TRBJ2-1; no D segment can be confidently identified. The TCR comes from a man aged 55 to 70 in good health and CMV-seropositive. The CDR3 amino acid sequence is: CASSLAEANEQFF. The DNA sequence is as follows: TGTGCCAGCAGCTTAGCCGAGGCCAATGAGCAGTTCTTC.